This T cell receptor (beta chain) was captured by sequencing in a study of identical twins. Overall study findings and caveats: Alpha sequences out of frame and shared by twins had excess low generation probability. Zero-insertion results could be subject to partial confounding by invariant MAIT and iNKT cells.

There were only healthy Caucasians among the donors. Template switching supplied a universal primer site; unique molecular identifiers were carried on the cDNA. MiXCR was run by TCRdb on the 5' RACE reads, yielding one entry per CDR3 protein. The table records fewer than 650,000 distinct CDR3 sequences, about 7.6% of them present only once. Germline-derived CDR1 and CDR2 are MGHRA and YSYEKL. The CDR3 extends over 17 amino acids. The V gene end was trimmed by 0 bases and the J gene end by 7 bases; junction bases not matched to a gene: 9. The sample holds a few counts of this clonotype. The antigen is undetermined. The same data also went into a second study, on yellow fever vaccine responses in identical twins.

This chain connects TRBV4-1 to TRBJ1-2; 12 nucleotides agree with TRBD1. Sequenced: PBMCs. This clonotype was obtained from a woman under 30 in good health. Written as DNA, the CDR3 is TGCGCCAGCAGCCAAGATCCCGGGACAGGGGGCAGAGTTGGCTACACCTTC. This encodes CASSQDPGTGGRVGYTF.